Described below is a single TCR beta chain sequence and its context. The clone's antigen remains unknown. No much larger clone exists at a distance of one base, and base qualities are not known. The CDR3 regions of human TCRbeta chains were analyzed by immunosequencing. The paper's processing steps were these. TCRs in the repertoires were matched against a reference library of SARS-CoV-2-specific TCRs that had been generated with the MIRA antigen-specificity platform. Breadth was defined as the fraction of unique TCRs that were SARS-CoV-2-associated. Depth was defined as the fraction of total T cells that were SARS-CoV-2-associated. Using the MIRA data, every spike-specific TCR was mapped to the spike region that the TCR reacted to and assigned to either a CD4 or a CD8 class. Log10-transformed breadth and depth values were compared by one-way ANOVA with Sidak's multiple comparisons tests. TCRdb mirrors the immuneACCESS table, restricted to in-frame sequences. Some clones are absent from its copies; in checked studies, under half trace to an unresolved V gene, and the reason for the others is unknown. V, J and clone size reflect that table, while D and trimming were determined from the DNA. The sample table lists 150,000 to 200,000 clones, under 95% of them with a count of one. Together, the top ten hold approximately 1.2% of the sample.

This sample is drawn from a study of T cell responses to AZD1222 COVID-19 vaccine (dated by TCRdb to the early 2020s). For the wider study: A total of 240 or so trial participants underwent TCR sequencing, of whom nearly 210 had received two doses of AZD1222 and approximately 25 had received two doses of the MenACWY control vaccine. Trial participants were enrolled by age into subgroups of 18-55, 56-69 and 70-plus years, and about 150, 27 and 61 TCR-sequenced participants, respectively, were included in these subgroups. The research as a whole found: Only a handful of AZD1222 recipients were SARS-CoV-2 seropositive at baseline, limiting conclusions about previously exposed vaccinees. Reportedly, almost half of the unique spike-specific TCRs recognized epitopes lying outside the regions that are mutated in the B.1.351 and B.1.1.7 variants. A significant rise in spike-specific TCR breadth and depth was observed after two AZD1222 doses relative to day 0 and relative to MenACWY recipients. Participants were mostly white British and included more females than males, and it was suggested by the authors that clonal diversity may have been underestimated. In the small 56-69-year group, the increase in depth fell short of significance, most likely because of low power. The vaccine-associated CD4 TCRs covered the entire spike protein, and the dominant responses fell in regions 160-218 and 743-854. Because no samples from the day 14 peak response were available, repertoires could be characterized only after the peak T cell response.

V gives up 6 bases and J gives up 4 bases, and the segment between their germline ends measures 13 bases. The cysteine opens and the phenylalanine closes a CDR3 of 13 amino acids. The read is trimmed to its CDR3 DNA, 39 bases read in frame from base 1. Reading the germline V gene gives CDR1 MDHEN and CDR2 SYDVKM. The time point label here, explained by the study, means: about 28 days (+/-7) after the second vaccine dose. Because spike-specific TCR depth and breadth did not differ between the two schedules, AZD1222 recipients who got a second dose at roughly 4 weeks were pooled with those who got a second dose at roughly 12 weeks. Vaccinee samples were obtained from the UK trials COV001 and COV002, which included a single-blind randomized controlled phase 2/3 trial of AZD1222 (ChAdOx1 nCoV-19) in healthy adults. For TCRbeta chain sequencing, PBMC samples from trial participants were taken at day 0 and at day 28 after the second dose.

Sample: peripheral blood, taken 28 days after the second AZD1222 dose. This sequence originates from an adult who received the AZD1222 COVID-19 vaccine. The sequence links TRBV28 to TRBJ2-7, with no confident D gene call. The CDR3 region: CASRGARRYEQYF. In nucleotide form, the sequence is TGTGCCAGCAGAGGAGCTCGGCGGTACGAGCAGTACTTC.